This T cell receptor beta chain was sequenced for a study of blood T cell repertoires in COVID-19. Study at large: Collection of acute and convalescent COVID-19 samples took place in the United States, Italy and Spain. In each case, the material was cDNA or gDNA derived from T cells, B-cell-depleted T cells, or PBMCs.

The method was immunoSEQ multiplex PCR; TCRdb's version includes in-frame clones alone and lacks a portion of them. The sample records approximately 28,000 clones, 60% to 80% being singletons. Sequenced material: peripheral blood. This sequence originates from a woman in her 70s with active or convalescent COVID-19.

CDR3 protein: CASSSQGAAGQPQHF. DNA of the CDR3: TGTGCCAGTAGTAGTCAGGGGGCGGCTGGTCAGCCCCAGCATTTT. This chain links TRBV19 with TRBJ1-5, with 8 bases that match TRBD1. Germline assignment: CDR1 LNHDA and CDR2 SQIVND (reference sequence). The CDR3 has 15 residues. V lost 4 bases, J lost 6 bases, and 8 bases stayed unmatched.